The text below deals with one T cell receptor beta chain. Antigen: not known. V lost 6 bases to trimming and J lost 3 bases, with 16 bases between them. This CDR3 contains 15 residues. Germline CDR1 and CDR2: MDHEN and SYDVKM. The protocol was immunoSEQ multiplex PCR, while the TCRdb copy is restricted to in-frame clones and leaves out a portion. The sample lists approximately 2,300,000 clones, 85% to 95% occurring once. This sample is part of a study of shared clonotypes between healthy human individuals. The overall study: The study used three CD4 naive, three CD4 memory, two CD8 naive and one CD8 memory plate per donor.

Study-level findings and limits: Clonotype sharing among the donors was expected to vary with sequencing depth. Sorted-subset sequencing was shown by rarefaction to be incomplete despite large depth. Tissues were not sampled, only blood, and their repertoires likely differ.

This TCR came from a man aged 18 to 30 in good health. Some clones in this sample may be carry-over from other donors' samples. This chain links TRBV28 with TRBJ2-3, with TRBD2 as a possible D gene (5 bases). The sequenced material came from naive CD4+ T cells from PBMCs. As for subset: CD45RA+ positively selected. The CDR3 nucleotides are TGTGCCAGCAGCTTAGGGAGACCCCGGACAGATACGCAGTATTTT. It specifies CASSLGRPRTDTQYF.